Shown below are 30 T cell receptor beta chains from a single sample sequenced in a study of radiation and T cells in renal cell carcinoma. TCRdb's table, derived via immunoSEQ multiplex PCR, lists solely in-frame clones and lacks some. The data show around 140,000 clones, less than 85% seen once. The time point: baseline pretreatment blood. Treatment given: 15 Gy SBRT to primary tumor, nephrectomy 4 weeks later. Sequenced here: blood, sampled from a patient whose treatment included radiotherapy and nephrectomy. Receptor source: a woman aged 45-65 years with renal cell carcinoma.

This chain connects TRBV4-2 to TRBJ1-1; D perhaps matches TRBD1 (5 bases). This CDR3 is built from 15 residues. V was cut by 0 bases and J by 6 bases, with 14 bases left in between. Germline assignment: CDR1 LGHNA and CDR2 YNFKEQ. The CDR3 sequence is CASSQDTAGLAEAFF. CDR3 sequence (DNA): TGTGCCAGCAGCCAAGATACCGCAGGGCTCGCTGAAGCTTTCTTT.

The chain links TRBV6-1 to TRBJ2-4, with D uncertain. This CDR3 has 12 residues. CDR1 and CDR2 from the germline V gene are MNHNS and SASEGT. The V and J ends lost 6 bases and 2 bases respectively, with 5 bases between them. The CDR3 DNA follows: TGTGCCAGCAGACTCCCCAAAAACATTCAGTACTTC. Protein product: CASRLPKNIQYF.

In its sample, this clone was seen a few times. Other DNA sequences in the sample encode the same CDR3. The CDR3 region is CASSLDRNSPLHF. The CDR3 nucleotides are TGTGCCAGCAGCTTGGACAGAAATTCACCCCTCCACTTT. The chain carries TRBV5-4 and TRBJ1-6, with unresolved D. Deletions cut 0 bases from V and 7 bases from J, with 5 bases between. Germline V gene sequence: CDR1 SGHNT, CDR2 YYREEE (reference sequence). This CDR3 contains 13 residues.

The CDR3 DNA sequence: TGCGCCAGCAGCCAGGGGGACGGCCGTCGGGGAAATGAGCAGTTCTTC. It specifies CASSQGDGRRGNEQFF. The chain uses TRBV4-3 and TRBJ2-1; perhaps D is TRBD1 or TRBD2 (5 bases each). CDR3 length: 16 residues. CDR1 is LGHNA and CDR2 is YSLEER in the germline V gene. V lost 3 bases, J lost 7 bases, and 19 bases lay in between.

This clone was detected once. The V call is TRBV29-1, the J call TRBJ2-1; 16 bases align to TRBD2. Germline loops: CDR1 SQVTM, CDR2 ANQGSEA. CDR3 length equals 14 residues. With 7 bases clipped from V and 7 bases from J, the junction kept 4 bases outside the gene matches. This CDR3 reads CSAGTSGGANEQFF. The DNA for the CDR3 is TGCAGCGCAGGGACTAGCGGGGGGGCGAATGAGCAGTTCTTC.

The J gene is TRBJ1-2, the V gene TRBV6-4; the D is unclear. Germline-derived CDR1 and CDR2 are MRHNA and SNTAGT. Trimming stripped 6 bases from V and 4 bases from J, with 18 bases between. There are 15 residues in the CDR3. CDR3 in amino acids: CASSPMEGIAYGYTF. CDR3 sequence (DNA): TGTGCCAGCAGCCCCATGGAGGGTATAGCCTATGGCTACACCTTC.

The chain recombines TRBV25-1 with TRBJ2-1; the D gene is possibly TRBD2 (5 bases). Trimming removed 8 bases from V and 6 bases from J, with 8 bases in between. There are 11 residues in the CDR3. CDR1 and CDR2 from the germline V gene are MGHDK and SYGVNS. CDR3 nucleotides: TGTGCCAGCGCGGGCCTCAATGAGCAGTTCTTC. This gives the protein CASAGLNEQFF.

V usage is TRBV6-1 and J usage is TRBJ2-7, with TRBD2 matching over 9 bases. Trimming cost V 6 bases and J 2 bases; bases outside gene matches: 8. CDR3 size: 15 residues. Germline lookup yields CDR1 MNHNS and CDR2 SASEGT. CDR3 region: CASRDNSGRAYEQYF. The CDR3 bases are TGTGCCAGCAGGGACAATAGCGGGAGAGCCTACGAGCAGTACTTC.

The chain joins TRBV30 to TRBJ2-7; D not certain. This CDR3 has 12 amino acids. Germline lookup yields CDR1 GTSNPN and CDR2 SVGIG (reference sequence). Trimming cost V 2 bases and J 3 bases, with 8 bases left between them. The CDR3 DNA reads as TGTGCCTGGAGTATGGGGTTCTACGAGCAGTACTTC. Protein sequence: CAWSMGFYEQYF.

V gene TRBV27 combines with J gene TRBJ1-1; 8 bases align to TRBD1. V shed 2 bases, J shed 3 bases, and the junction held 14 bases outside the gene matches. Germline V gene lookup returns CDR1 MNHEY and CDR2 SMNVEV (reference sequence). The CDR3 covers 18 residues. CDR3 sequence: CASSLAARGQGRYTEAFF. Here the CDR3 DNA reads TGTGCCAGCAGTTTAGCAGCCAGGGGGCAAGGTCGGTACACTGAAGCTTTCTTT.

CDR3 sequence reads: CASSQAPFSSGTDTGELFF. CDR3 bases: TGTGCCAGCAGCCAGGCCCCCTTTAGTAGCGGGACCGACACCGGGGAGCTGTTTTTT. V usage is TRBV4-2 and J usage is TRBJ2-2; 8 positions match TRBD2. The trim removed 3 bases at V and 3 bases at J, leaving 15 bases unmatched. CDR3 length: 19 residues. Germline V gene sequence: CDR1 LGHNA, CDR2 YNFKEQ.

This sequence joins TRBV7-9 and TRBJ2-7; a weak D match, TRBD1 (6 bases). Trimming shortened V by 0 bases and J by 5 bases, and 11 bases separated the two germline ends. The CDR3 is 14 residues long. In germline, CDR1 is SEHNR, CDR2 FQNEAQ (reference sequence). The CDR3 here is CASSLATGFNEQYF. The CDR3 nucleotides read TGTGCCAGCAGCTTAGCAACAGGGTTCAACGAGCAGTACTTC.

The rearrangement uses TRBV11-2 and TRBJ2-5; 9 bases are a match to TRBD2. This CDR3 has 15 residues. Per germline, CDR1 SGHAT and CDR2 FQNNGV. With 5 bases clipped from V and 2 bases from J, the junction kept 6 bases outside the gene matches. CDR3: CASSRGTSRQETQYF. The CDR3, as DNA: TGTGCCAGCAGCCGCGGGACTAGCAGACAAGAGACCCAGTACTTC.

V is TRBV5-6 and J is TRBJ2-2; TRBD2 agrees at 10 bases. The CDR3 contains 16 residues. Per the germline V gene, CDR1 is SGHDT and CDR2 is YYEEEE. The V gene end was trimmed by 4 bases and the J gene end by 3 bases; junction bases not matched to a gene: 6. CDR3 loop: CASSPQRGGDTGELFF. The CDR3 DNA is TGTGCCAGCAGCCCACAGCGGGGGGGAGACACCGGGGAGCTGTTTTTT.

CDR3 in amino acids: CASSPQVGNTEAFF. In DNA, the CDR3 is TGTGCCAGTAGTCCACAGGTTGGGAACACTGAAGCTTTCTTT. V gene TRBV19 combines with J gene TRBJ1-1; possible D gene TRBD1, 5 bases. Germline V gene data show CDR1 as LNHDA and CDR2 as SQIVND (reference sequence). This CDR3 region has 14 residues. The ends were cut back, 5 bases at V and 1 base at J, with 11 bases in the middle.

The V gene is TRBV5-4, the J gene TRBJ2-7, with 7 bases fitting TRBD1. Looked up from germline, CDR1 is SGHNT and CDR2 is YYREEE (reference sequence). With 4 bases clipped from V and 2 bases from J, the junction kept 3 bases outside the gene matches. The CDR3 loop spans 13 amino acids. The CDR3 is CASSHTGAYEQYF. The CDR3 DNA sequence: TGTGCCAGCAGCCATACAGGGGCCTACGAGCAGTACTTC.

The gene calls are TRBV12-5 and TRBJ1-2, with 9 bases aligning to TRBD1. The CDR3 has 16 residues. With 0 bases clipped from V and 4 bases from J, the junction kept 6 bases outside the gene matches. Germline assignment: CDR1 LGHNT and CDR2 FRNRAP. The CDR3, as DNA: TGTGCTAGTGGTTTGGTGACAGGGGGATCTTCCTATGGCTACACCTTC. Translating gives CASGLVTGGSSYGYTF.

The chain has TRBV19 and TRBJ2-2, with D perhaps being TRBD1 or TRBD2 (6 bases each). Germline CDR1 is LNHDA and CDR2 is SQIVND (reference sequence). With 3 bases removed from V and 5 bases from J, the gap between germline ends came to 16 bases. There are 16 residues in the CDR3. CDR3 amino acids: CASSILPGAQTGELFF. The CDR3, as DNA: TGTGCCAGTAGTATTCTACCGGGGGCGCAGACCGGGGAGCTGTTTTTT. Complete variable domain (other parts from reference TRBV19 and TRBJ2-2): DGGITQSPKYLFRKEGQNVTLSCEQNLNHDAMYWYRQDPGQGLRLIYYSQIVNDFQKGDIAEGYSVSREKKESFPLTVTSAQKNPTAFYLCASSILPGAQTGELFFGEGSRLTVL.

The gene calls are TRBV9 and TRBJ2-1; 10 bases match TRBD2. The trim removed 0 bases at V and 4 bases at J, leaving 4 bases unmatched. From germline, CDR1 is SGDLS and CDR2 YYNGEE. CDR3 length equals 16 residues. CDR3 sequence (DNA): TGTGCCAGCAGCGTAGTATCTAGCGGGGGATACAATGAGCAGTTCTTC. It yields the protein CASSVVSSGGYNEQFF.

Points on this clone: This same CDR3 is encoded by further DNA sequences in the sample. CDR3 bases: TGTGCCAGCAGCTTAACGGGTGATCAGCCCCAGCATTTT. It translates to CASSLTGDQPQHF. The chain has TRBV7-9 and TRBJ1-5; D is undetermined. Trimming removed 2 bases at V and 5 bases at J, with 7 bases between. This CDR3 contains 13 residues. The germline V gene has CDR1 SEHNR and CDR2 FQNEAQ (reference sequence).

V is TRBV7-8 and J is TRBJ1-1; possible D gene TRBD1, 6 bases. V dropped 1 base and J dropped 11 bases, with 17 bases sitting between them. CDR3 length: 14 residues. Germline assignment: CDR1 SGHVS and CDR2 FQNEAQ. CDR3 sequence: CASSLEQGPTRAFF. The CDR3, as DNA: TGTGCCAGCAGCTTAGAACAGGGACCAACCCGGGCTTTCTTT.

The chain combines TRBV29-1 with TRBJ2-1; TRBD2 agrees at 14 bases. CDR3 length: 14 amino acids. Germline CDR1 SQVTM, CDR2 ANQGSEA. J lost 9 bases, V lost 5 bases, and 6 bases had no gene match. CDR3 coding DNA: TGCAGCGTTCGCGGGACTAGCGGGAGTTCTGAGCAGTTCTTC. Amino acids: CSVRGTSGSSEQFF.

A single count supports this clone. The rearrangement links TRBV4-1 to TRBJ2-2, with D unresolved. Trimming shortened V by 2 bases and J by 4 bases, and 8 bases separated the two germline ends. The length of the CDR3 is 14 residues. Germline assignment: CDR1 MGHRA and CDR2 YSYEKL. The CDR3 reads CASSQRVGTGELFF. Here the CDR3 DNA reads TGCGCCAGCAGCCAAAGGGTGGGCACCGGGGAGCTGTTTTTT.

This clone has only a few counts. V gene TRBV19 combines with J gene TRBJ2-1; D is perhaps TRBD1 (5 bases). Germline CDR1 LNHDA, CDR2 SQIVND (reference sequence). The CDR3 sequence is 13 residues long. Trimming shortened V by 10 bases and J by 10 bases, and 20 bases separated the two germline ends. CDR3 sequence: CATTPTRQGEQFF. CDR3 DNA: TGTGCCACCACCCCCACCCGGCAGGGCGAGCAGTTCTTC.

In DNA, the CDR3 is TGTGCCAGCTCACGTCCGGGACAGGGGGCGGTTGAGCAGTACTTC. Protein product: CASSRPGQGAVEQYF. This sequence joins TRBV18 and TRBJ2-7; 12 nucleotides match TRBD1. The CDR3 spans 15 residues. Germline CDR1 and CDR2: KGHSH and LQKENI. The trim removed 4 bases at V and 7 bases at J, leaving 8 bases unmatched.

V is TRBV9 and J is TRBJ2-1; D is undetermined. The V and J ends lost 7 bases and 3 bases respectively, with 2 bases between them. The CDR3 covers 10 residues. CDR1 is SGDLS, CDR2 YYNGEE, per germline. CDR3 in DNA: TGTGCCAGCGGCTACAATGAGCAGTTCTTC. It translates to CASGYNEQFF. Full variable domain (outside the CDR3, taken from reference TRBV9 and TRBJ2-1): DSGVTQTPKHLITATGQRVTLRCSPRSGDLSVYWYQQSLDQGLQFLIQYYNGEERAKGNILERFSAQQFPDLHSELNLSSLELGDSALYFCASGYNEQFFGPGTRLTVL.

Written as DNA, the CDR3 is TGTGCCAGCAGCGGGGGACAGGGGATGATAGCTTTCTTT. Translation gives CASSGGQGMIAFF. The V gene is TRBV2, the J gene TRBJ1-1; 10 bases map to TRBD1. J was trimmed by 10 bases and V by 6 bases; bases with no gene match: 8. This CDR3 has 13 residues. Germline V lookup: CDR1 SNHLY, CDR2 FYNNEI.

CDR3 amino acids: CASSPLGRGFSWTEAFF. In DNA, the CDR3 is TGTGCCAGCAGCCCACTGGGGCGAGGTTTTTCGTGGACTGAAGCTTTCTTT. V and J are TRBV7-9 and TRBJ1-1, with a tentative D call TRBD1 (5 bases). Per the germline V gene, CDR1 is SEHNR and CDR2 is FQNEAQ (reference sequence). This CDR3 is built from 17 residues. Trimming removed 5 bases at V and 5 bases at J, with 24 bases between.

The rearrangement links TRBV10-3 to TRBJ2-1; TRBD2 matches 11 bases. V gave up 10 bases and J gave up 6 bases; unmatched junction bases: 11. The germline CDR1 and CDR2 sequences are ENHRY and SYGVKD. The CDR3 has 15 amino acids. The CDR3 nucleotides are TGTGCCACCGTAACCCTAGGACTAGCGGGCAATGAGCAGTTCTTC. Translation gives CATVTLGLAGNEQFF.

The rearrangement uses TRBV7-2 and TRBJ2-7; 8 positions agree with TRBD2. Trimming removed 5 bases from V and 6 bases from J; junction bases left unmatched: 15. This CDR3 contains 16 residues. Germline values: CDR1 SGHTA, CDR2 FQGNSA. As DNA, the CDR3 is TGTGCCAGCAGCAGAACCCCCGTAGCGGGACATGGCGAGCAGTACTTC. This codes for CASSRTPVAGHGEQYF. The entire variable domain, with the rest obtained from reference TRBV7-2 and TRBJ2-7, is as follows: GAGVSQSPSNKVTEKGKDVELRCDPISGHTALYWYRQSLGQGLEFLIYFQGNSAPDKSGLPSDRFSAERTGGSVSTLTIQRTQQEDSAVYLCASSRTPVAGHGEQYFGPGTRLTVT.